The 4 T cell receptor beta chains in this list originate from one sample, sequenced in a study of Tregs in tolerant kidney transplant recipients. Mixed chimerism was transient after nonmyeloablative marrow transplants from related graft donors. Using immunoSEQ multiplex PCR, the repertoire was profiled, and TCRdb retains in-frame clones only, with some absent. The sample carries about 64,000 clones, more than 75% recorded once. This material consisted of CD4+ T cells from blood (PBMCs), taken 6 months after the transplant. Receptors were obtained from a human patient who received a combined kidney and bone marrow transplant. The graft donor may be the source of some T cells.

V is TRBV11-2 and J is TRBJ2-1; D not resolved. The CDR3 spans 14 residues. Germline lookup yields CDR1 SGHAT and CDR2 FQNNGV. V gave up 3 bases and J gave up 3 bases, with 9 bases separating them. This CDR3 reads CASSFSSFYNEQFF. CDR3 bases: TGTGCCAGCAGCTTCTCGAGCTTCTACAATGAGCAGTTCTTC.

This clone was observed a handful of times. The rearrangement links TRBV4-1 to TRBJ2-3; D ambiguous. Germline V gives CDR1 MGHRA, CDR2 YSYEKL. Trimming cost V 2 bases and J 0 bases, with 9 bases left between them. The CDR3 is made up of 15 amino acids. The CDR3: CASSQQQISTDTQYF. The CDR3 DNA reads as TGCGCCAGCAGCCAACAACAAATTAGCACAGATACGCAGTATTTT.

The rearrangement uses TRBV19 and TRBJ1-5, with TRBD1 identical over 11 bases. The CDR3 is 15 amino acids. The germline gives CDR1 LNHDA, CDR2 SQIVND (reference sequence). J lost 4 bases, V lost 6 bases, and 5 bases had no gene match. The CDR3 bases are TGTGCCAGTAGAGGGACAGGGGGTGTAAATCAGCCCCAGCATTTT. It is translated as CASRGTGGVNQPQHF.

This clone was observed once. The chain links TRBV10-3 to TRBJ2-3, with 7 bases matching TRBD1. Germline trimming cut 6 bases from V and 2 bases from J; bases unmatched to any gene: 8. CDR1 is ENHRY, CDR2 SYGVKD, per germline. This CDR3 is built from 15 residues. For the CDR3, the DNA is TGTGCCATCAGAGGGGGCCAGACGAACACAGATACGCAGTATTTT. This gives the protein CAIRGGQTNTDTQYF.